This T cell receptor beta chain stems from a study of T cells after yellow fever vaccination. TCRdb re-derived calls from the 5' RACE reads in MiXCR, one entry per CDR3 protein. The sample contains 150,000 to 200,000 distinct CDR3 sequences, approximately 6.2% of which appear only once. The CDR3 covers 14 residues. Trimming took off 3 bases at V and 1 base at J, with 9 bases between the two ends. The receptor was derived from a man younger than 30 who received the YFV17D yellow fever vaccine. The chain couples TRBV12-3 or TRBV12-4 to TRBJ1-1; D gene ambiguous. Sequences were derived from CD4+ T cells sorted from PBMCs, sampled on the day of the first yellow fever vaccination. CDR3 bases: TGTGCCAGCAGTTTCCAAGCTGGGAACACTGAAGCTTTCTTT. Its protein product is CASSFQAGNTEAFF.